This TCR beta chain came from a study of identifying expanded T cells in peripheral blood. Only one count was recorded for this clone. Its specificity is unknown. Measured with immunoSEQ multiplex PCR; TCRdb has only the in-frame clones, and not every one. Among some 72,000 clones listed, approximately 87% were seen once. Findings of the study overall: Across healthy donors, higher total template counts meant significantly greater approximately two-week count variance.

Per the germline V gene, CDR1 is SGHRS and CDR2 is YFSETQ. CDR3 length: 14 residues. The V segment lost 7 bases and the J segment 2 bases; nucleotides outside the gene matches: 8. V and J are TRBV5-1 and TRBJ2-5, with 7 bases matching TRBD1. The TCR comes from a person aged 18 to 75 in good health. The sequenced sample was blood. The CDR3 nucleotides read TGCGCCAGCCAAACCCAGACAGGGCAAGAGACCCAGTACTTC. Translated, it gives CASQTQTGQETQYF.